This T cell receptor beta chain was obtained from a study of blood T cell repertoires in COVID-19. Study-level background: The samples span acute and convalescent COVID-19 from the United States, Italy and Spain. Nucleic acid was either cDNA or gDNA, and it came from T cells, B-cell-depleted T cells, or PBMCs.

Germline assignment: CDR1 LNHDA and CDR2 SQIVND (reference sequence). Deletions cut 5 bases from V and 0 bases from J, with 25 bases between. This CDR3 spans 19 amino acids. Per the authors' pipeline: Amplification from reference gene primers served as the basis for estimated nucleated cell counts. Profiling relied on immunoSEQ multiplex PCR, and the TCRdb table lists in-frame clones only, not all of them. D and trimming were read from the DNA, whereas the V and J calls and clone size are those reported in that table. The sample lists some 110,000 clones; over 65% were seen once. In its sample, this clone was seen once.

The chain carries TRBV19 and TRBJ1-1; D perhaps matches TRBD1 (6 bases). The sequence was obtained from a woman between 70 and 85 years old with acute or convalescent COVID-19. The sequenced sample consisted of peripheral blood. The CDR3 spells CASSPLRAQGPFLNTEAFF. CDR3 DNA sequence: TGTGCCAGTAGTCCTCTAAGGGCACAGGGTCCTTTTCTGAACACTGAAGCTTTCTTT.